The rows below give T cell receptor beta chains drawn from one sample of a study of blood T cell repertoires in COVID-19. Clones were read by immunoSEQ multiplex PCR, and TCRdb kept only the in-frame ones, dropping some. The table includes hundreds of thousands of clones, 82% detected once. Sequenced input: peripheral blood. These receptors all come from a woman in her fifties or sixties with active or convalescent COVID-19. Each CDR3 is given with its conserved first and last residue. A D gene is named only where the DNA matches it firmly. Clone sizes are given selectively: once, few, many, or a class where the clone is expanded.

D	size	V	J	length	DNA	CDR3
TRBD1	once	TRBV6-5	TRBJ1-1	14	TGTGCCAGCATCTCCCCGGACAGGGGAACTGAAGCTTTCTTT	CASISPDRGTEAFF
TRBD1	-	TRBV27	TRBJ2-3	19	TGTGCCAGCAGGGCTTACAGGGGCGACCTACCTCTTAGCACAGATACGCAGTATTTT	CASRAYRGDLPLSTDTQYF
-	-	TRBV20-1	TRBJ1-2	13	TGCAGTGCTAGTAGGGCTTACGAGGGTGGCTACACCTTC	CSASRAYEGGYTF
-	-	TRBV7-3	TRBJ2-3	16	TGTGCCAGCAGCTTAACGTTAGCCCGGGGCACAGATACGCAGTATTTT	CASSLTLARGTDTQYF
TRBD2	-	TRBV5-1	TRBJ2-5	18	TGCGCCAGCAGCGGCGGACTAGCGGGGGGTACGTACCAAGAGACCCAGTACTTC	CASSGGLAGGTYQETQYF
TRBD1	-	TRBV19	TRBJ1-5	16	TGTGCCAGTAGTTCCAGCTACACAGGGGGCAATCAGCCCCAGCATTTT	CASSSSYTGGNQPQHF
-	-	TRBV4-1	TRBJ1-2	14	TGCGCCAGCAGCCAGGTCGGGACTAACTATGGCTACACCTTC	CASSQVGTNYGYTF
-	-	TRBV5-5	TRBJ1-2	16	TGTGCCAGCAGCTTGGGGTTGGGCAGGGGCAACTATGGCTACACCTTC	CASSLGLGRGNYGYTF
-	-	TRBV6-1	TRBJ1-1	12	TGTGCCAGCAGTGAAGGCCTGGGGAGAGCTTTCTTT	CASSEGLGRAFF
-	-	TRBV14	TRBJ2-1	16	TGTGCCAGCAGCCCCGCCCTTCGAACAGGTATGGGTGAGCAGTTCTTC	CASSPALRTGMGEQFF
TRBD2	-	TRBV18	TRBJ2-5	17	TGTGCCAGCTCACCGACGACTAGCGGGTATCAACAAGAGACCCAGTACTTC	CASSPTTSGYQQETQYF
-	once	TRBV5-1	TRBJ1-2	13	TGCGCCAGCAGCTTGGGGGGGGGTGATGGCTACACCTTC	CASSLGGGDGYTF
TRBD1	few	TRBV2	TRBJ2-7	12	TGTGCCAGCAGGCGGACAGGGGTCGAGCAGTACTTC	CASRRTGVEQYF
TRBD2	-	TRBV7-3	TRBJ2-3	16	TGTGCCAGCAGCTTAACAGCGGGGGGCCAGGGAGATACGCAGTATTTT	CASSLTAGGQGDTQYF
TRBD1	-	TRBV5-1	TRBJ1-5	15	TGCGCCAGCAGCAAAGGACAGGGGGATAATCAGCCCCAGCATTTT	CASSKGQGDNQPQHF
-	-	TRBV24-1	TRBJ2-7	14	TGTGCCACCAGTGATATTACCGGGGGCTACGAGCAGTACTTC	CATSDITGGYEQYF
-	-	TRBV21-1	TRBJ2-7	16	TGTGCCAGCAGCTTACCTCGGGACAGGGGAAGGGAGGAGCAGTACTTC	CASSLPRDRGREEQYF
-	-	TRBV4-3	TRBJ1-5	15	TGCGCCAGCAGCCAAGATTGGAGGTACAATCAGCCCCAGCATTTT	CASSQDWRYNQPQHF
-	-	TRBV7-2	TRBJ2-3	17	TGTGCCAGCAGCTTAGCCGGGGGTCGTGGGGTGGAAGATACGCAGTATTTT	CASSLAGGRGVEDTQYF
-	once	TRBV7-3	TRBJ2-1	15	TGTGCCAGCAGCTTATTCGGGGTCCCCTACAATGAGCAGTTCTTC	CASSLFGVPYNEQFF
-	-	TRBV4-3	TRBJ2-3	16	TGCGCCAGCAGCCAAGACTGGGGAGGTAGCACAGATACGCAGTATTTT	CASSQDWGGSTDTQYF
-	-	TRBV6-6	TRBJ1-4	15	TGTGCCAGCAGTTACGAGGGGAGGCCTAATGAAAAACTGTTTTTT	CASSYEGRPNEKLFF
TRBD2	many	TRBV4-2	TRBJ2-1	14	TGTGCCAGCAGCGGACTAGCGGGGGGCAATGAGCAGTTCTTC	CASSGLAGGNEQFF
TRBD1	-	TRBV19	TRBJ1-4	16	TGTGCCAGTAGTATCCATTCCGGGACAGGAAATTTAAAACTGTTTTTT	CASSIHSGTGNLKLFF
-	-	TRBV30	TRBJ2-3	13	TGTGCCTGGGGCAGGGCCACGGTAGATACGCAGTATTTT	CAWGRATVDTQYF
TRBD1	-	TRBV4-1	TRBJ1-3	14	TGCGCCAGCAGCTCAGGGGGTAGTGGAAACACCATATATTTT	CASSSGGSGNTIYF
TRBD1	-	TRBV11-2	TRBJ1-6	16	TGTGCCAGCAGCTTAGGAGGGACAGGGATCGGTTCACCCCTCCACTTT	CASSLGGTGIGSPLHF
-	-	TRBV27	TRBJ1-1	12	TGTGCCAGCAGTCCCACAGGTATAGAAGCTTTCTTT	CASSPTGIEAFF
TRBD1	once	TRBV6-5	TRBJ1-4	14	TGTGCCAGCAGCCAGACAGGGTTGGCTGAAAAACTGTTTTTT	CASSQTGLAEKLFF
-	-	TRBV10-3	TRBJ1-3	14	TGTGCCATCAGTGAGGGGGGCCCGGGAAACACCATATATTTT	CAISEGGPGNTIYF
-	-	TRBV7-9	TRBJ2-7	15	TGTGCCAGCAGCTTAGTGTCAGGGAGGTCCTACGAGCAGTACTTC	CASSLVSGRSYEQYF
-	-	TRBV7-2	TRBJ2-3	13	TGTGCCAGCAGCAATCAGGGAAGGGATACGCAGTATTTT	CASSNQGRDTQYF
TRBD1	-	TRBV6-5	TRBJ1-1	13	TGTGCCAGCGGCCGACAGGGTCACACTGAAGCTTTCTTT	CASGRQGHTEAFF
-	-	TRBV9	TRBJ2-1	14	TGTGCCAGCAGCGTAAGTAGCACCTACAATGAGCAGTTCTTC	CASSVSSTYNEQFF
-	-	TRBV6-5	TRBJ1-5	14	TGTGCCAGCAGTAGGACAATTTACAATCAGCCCCAGCATTTT	CASSRTIYNQPQHF
-	-	TRBV19	TRBJ1-2	14	TGTGCCAGTAGTATAGCTCAGGGGCCCTATGGCTACACCTTC	CASSIAQGPYGYTF
-	-	TRBV6-5	TRBJ2-3	15	TGTGCCACCTCCCGAGCCCGGGGGAGCGCAGATACGCAGTATTTT	CATSRARGSADTQYF
-	-	TRBV20-1	TRBJ2-7	11	TGCAGTGCCTCCAGGGAATCCGAGCAGTACTTC	CSASRESEQYF
-	-	TRBV15	TRBJ2-3	15	TGTGCCACCAGCAGAGAGGGGGCACGGACAGATACGCAGTATTTT	CATSREGARTDTQYF
-	few	TRBV7-2	TRBJ1-6	16	TGTGCCAGCAGCTCAACCCCTCGGGGTGGATATTCACCCCTCCACTTT	CASSSTPRGGYSPLHF